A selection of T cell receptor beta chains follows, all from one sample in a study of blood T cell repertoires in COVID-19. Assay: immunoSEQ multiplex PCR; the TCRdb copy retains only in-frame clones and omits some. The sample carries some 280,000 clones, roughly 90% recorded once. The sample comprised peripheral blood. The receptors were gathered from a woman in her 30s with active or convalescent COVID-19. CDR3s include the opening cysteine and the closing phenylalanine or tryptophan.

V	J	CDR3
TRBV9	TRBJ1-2	CASSEDSFYGYTF
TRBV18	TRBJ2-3	CASSPEQGFTDTQYF
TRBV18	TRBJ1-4	CASSRDSNEKLFF
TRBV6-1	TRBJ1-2	CASSALQGYGYTF
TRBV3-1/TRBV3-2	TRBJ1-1	CASSPPGGSNTEAFF
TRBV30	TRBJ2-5	CAWSEDRFAETQYF
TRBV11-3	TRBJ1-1	CASSPGGLSQARAFF
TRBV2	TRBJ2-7	CASRGAPTGIGYEQYF
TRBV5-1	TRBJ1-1	CASSTSGTGVVGTEAFF
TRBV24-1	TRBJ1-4	CATSDSGTGSPKLFF
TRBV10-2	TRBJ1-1	CASTGTGVTEAFF
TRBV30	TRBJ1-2	CACYTQGNGGYTF
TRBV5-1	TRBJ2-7	CASSERTGPYEQYF
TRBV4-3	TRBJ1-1	CASSQAGRWEEAFF
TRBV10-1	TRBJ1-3	CASSDRGSGNTIYF
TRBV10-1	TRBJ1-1	CASSEFLYRHPNTEAFF
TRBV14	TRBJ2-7	CASSQGRSVRF
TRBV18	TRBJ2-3	CASSPEVGDTQYF
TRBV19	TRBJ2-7	CASSIDAPGPPYEQYF
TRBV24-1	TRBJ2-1	CATSDPKETRNEQFF
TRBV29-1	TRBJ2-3	CSVPGTSGGGDTQYF
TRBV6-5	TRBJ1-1	CASSQGLATEAFF
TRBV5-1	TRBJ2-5	CASSSGGAGPQETQYF
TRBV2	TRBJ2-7	CASSVDRGLYEQYF
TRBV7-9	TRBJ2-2	CASSQTGHDTGELFF
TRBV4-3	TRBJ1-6	CASSRRTGDNSPLHF
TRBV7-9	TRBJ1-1	CASSPPGQGNTEAFF
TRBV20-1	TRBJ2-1	CSASGAIYNEQFF
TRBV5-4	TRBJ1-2	CASSIGPGGAPGYTF
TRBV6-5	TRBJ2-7	CASSRAGGGGYEQYF
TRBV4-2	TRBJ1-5	CASSRSGSNQPQHF
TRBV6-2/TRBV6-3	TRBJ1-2	CASSRGHGDYGYTF
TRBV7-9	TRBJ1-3	CATPRPLDSGSGNTIYF
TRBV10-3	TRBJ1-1	CAISGQGRTEAFF
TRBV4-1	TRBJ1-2	CASSQADSRMEGTF
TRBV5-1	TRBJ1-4	CASSSGAGTGVNEKLFF
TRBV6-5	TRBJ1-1	CASRGQGTWEAFF
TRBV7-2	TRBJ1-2	CASSPWTGEEHGYTF
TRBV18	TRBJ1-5	CASSPGTGGAKPQHF
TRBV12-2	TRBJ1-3	CASRSRTGRGNTIYF
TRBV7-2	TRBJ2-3	CASSPYGQGTDTQYF
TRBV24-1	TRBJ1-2	CATQGQGTGGYTF
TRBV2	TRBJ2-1	CASNRRGIVLGEQFF
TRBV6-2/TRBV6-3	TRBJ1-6	CASSYLAGANSPLHF
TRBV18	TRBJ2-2	CASSPEGPTTGELFF
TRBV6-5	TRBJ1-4	CASRGSGATNEKLFF
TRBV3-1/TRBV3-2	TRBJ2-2	CASSQGFGGVGTGELFF
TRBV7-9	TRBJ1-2	CASSRSGRDYGYTF
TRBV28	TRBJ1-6	CATADSSLLHF
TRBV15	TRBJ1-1	CATSPGGKIGATEAFF
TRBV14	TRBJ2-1	CASSRQYNEQFF
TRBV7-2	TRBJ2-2	CASSPRAGWGTGELFF
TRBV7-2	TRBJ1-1	CASSLGGTMGGEAFF
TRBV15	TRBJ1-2	CATSRDPRENGYTF
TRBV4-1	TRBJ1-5	CASSQGAGDRTIF
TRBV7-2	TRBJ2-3	CASSLGLAFTDTQYF
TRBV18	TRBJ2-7	CASSTQGLTYEQYF
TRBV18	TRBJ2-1	CASSPRRTGGRNEQFF
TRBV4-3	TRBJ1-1	CASSQDQISGQGPFF